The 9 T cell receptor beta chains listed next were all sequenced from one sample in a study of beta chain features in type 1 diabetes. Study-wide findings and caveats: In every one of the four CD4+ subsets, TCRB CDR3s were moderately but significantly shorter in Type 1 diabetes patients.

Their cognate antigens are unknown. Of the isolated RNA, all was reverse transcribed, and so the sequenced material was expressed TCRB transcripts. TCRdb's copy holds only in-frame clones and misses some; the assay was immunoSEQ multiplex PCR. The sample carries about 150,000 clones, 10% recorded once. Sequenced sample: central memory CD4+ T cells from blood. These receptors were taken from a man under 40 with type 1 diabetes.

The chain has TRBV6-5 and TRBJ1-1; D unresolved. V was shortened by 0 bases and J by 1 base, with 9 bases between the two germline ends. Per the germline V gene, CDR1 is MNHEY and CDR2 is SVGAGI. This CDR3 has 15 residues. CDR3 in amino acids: CASSYSNRPNTEAFF. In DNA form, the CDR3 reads TGTGCCAGCAGTTACTCGAACAGACCGAACACTGAAGCTTTCTTT.

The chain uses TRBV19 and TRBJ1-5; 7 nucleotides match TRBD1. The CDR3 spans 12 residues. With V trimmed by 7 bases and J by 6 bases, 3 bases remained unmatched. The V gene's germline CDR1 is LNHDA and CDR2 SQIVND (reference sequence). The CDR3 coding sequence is TGTGCCAGTAACCAGGGGGTTCAGCCCCAGCATTTT. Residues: CASNQGVQPQHF.

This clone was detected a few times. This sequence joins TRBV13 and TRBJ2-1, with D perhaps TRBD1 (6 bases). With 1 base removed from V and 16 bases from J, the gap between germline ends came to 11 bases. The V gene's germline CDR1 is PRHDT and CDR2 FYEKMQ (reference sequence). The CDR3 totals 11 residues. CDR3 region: CASSLDRAHFF. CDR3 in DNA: TGTGCCAGCAGCTTAGACAGGGCACATTTCTTC.

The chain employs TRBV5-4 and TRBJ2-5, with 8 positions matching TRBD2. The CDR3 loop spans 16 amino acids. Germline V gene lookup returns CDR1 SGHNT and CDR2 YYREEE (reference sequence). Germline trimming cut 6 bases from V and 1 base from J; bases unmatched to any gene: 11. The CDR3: CASTRGGGVGQETQYF. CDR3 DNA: TGTGCCAGCACCCGGGGGGGAGGAGTCGGCCAAGAGACCCAGTACTTC.

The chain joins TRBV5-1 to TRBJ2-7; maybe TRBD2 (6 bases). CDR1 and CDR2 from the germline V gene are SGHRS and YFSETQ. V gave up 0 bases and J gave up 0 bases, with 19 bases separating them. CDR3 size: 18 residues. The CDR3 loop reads CASSLVDWGDGHSYEQYF. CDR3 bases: TGCGCCAGCAGCTTGGTGGATTGGGGGGACGGCCACTCCTACGAGCAGTACTTC.

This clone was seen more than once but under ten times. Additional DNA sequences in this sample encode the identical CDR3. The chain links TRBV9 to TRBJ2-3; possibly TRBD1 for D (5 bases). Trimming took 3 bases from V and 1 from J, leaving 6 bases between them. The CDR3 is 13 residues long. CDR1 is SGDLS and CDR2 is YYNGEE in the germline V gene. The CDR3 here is CASSAQGTDTQYF. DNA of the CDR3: TGTGCCAGCAGCGCACAGGGCACAGATACGCAGTATTTT.

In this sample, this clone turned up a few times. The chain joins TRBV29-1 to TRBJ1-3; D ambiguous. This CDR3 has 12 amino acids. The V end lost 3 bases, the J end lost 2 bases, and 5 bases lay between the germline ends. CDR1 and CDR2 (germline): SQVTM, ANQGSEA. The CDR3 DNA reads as TGCAGCGTTGACGGGACTGGAAACACCATATATTTT. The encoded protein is CSVDGTGNTIYF.

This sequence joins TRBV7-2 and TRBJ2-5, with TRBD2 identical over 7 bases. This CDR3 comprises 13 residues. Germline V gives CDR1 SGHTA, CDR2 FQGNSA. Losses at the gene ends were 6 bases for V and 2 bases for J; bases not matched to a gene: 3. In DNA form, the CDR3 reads TGTGCCAGCAGTCGGACTAGACAAGAGACCCAGTACTTC. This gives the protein CASSRTRQETQYF. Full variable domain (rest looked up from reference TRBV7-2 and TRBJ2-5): GAGVSQSPSNKVTEKGKDVELRCDPISGHTALYWYRQSLGQGLEFLIYFQGNSAPDKSGLPSDRFSAERTGGSVSTLTIQRTQQEDSAVYLCASSRTRQETQYFGPGTRLLVL.

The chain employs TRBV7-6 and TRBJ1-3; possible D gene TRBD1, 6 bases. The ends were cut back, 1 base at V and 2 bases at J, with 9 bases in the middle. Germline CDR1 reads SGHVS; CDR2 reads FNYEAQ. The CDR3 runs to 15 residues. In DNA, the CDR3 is TGTGCCAGCAGCTTAGGGGGGCAGGCTGGAAACACCATATATTTT. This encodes CASSLGGQAGNTIYF.